This T cell receptor beta chain emerged from a study of siplizumab effects on memory and regulatory T cells. This clone was detected only once. Its antigen is still unknown. The authors cocultured the mixed lymphocyte reaction cells at 37 degrees C for about six days. The table came from immunoSEQ multiplex PCR; TCRdb's copy has only in-frame clones and leaves some out. The table has over 4,000 clones, around half seen once; the top ten hold under 4%. General study findings and limits: Treg origin accounted for an average of roughly 69% of mappable alloreactive CD4+ clones with siplizumab and under 30% in controls. The apparent diversity of naive T cells exceeded that of memory cells, and naive T cells seemed to make a major contribution to the alloresponse. Proliferating Tregs taken from siplizumab cultures were not shown to have a confirmed suppressive function.

Germline V gene lookup returns CDR1 SGHRS and CDR2 YFSETQ. V gave up 5 bases and J gave up 0 bases, with 8 bases separating them. This CDR3 is built from 14 residues. The sample taken for sequencing was CFSE-low (dividing) CD4+ T cells sorted from an allogeneic mixed lymphocyte reaction. This sequence originates from a human donor in good health; the cells came from an allogeneic mixed lymphocyte reaction. Some clones in this sample may be carry-over from other donors' samples. The chain carries TRBV5-1 and TRBJ2-2; TRBD2 is a possible D gene (6 bases). For the CDR3, the DNA is TGCGCCAGCAGGGCGGGACCGAACACCGGGGAGCTGTTTTTT. It translates to CASRAGPNTGELFF.